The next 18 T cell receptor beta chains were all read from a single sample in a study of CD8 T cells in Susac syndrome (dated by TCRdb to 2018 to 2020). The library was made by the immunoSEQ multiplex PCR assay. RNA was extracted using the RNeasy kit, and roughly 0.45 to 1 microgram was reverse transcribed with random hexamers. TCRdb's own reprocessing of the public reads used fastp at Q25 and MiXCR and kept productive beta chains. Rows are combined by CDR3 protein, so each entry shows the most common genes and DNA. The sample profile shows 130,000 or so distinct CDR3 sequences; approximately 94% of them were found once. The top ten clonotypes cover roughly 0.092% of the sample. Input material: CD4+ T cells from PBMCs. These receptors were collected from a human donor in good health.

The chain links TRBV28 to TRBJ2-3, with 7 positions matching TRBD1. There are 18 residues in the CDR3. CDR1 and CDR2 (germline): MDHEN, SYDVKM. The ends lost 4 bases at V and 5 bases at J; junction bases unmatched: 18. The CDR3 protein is CASSSPLHRGGVLDTQYF. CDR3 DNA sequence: TGTGCCAGCAGTTCACCGTTACACAGGGGTGGCGTACTAGATACGCAGTATTTT.

The CDR3 loop reads CATSRDSNQPQHF. The CDR3 nucleotides read TGTGCCACCAGCCGGGATAGCAATCAGCCCCAGCATTTT. This chain links TRBV24-1 with TRBJ1-5; D gene unclear. Germline CDR1 reads KGHDR; CDR2 reads SFDVKD. This CDR3 contains 13 residues. The V end lost 7 bases, the J end lost 0 bases, and 6 bases lay between the germline ends.

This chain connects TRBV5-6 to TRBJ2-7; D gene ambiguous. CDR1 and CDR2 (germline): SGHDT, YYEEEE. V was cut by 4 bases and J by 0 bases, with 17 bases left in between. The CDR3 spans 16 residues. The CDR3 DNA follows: TGTGCCAGCAGCCCCCGTTCCGCGGTAAGCTCCTACGAGCAGTACTTC. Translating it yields CASSPRSAVSSYEQYF.

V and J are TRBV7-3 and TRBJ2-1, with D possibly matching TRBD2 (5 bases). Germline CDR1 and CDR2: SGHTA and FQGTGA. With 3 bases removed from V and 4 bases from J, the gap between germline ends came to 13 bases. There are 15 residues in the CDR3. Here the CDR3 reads CASSFDSTGYNEQFF. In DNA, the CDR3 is TGTGCCAGCAGCTTTGACTCAACGGGATACAATGAGCAGTTCTTC. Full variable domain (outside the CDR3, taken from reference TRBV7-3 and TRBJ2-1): GAGVSQTPSNKVTEKGKYVELRCDPISGHTALYWYRQSLGQGPEFLIYFQGTGAADDSGLPNDRFFAVRPEGSVSTLKIQRTERGDSAVYLCASSFDSTGYNEQFFGPGTRLTVL.

This chain's CDR3 is CASSVAHTKQFF. CDR3 sequence (DNA): TGTGCCAGCAGCGTAGCTCATACGAAGCAGTTCTTC. The chain is built from TRBV9 and TRBJ2-1; D not resolved. The V gene's germline CDR1 is SGDLS and CDR2 YYNGEE. This CDR3 is 12 amino acids long. V lost 0 bases and J 11 bases, leaving 9 bases between the germline ends. Full variable domain (outside the CDR3, taken from reference TRBV9 and TRBJ2-1): DSGVTQTPKHLITATGQRVTLRCSPRSGDLSVYWYQQSLDQGLQFLIQYYNGEERAKGNILERFSAQQFPDLHSELNLSSLELGDSALYFCASSVAHTKQFFGPGTRLTVL.

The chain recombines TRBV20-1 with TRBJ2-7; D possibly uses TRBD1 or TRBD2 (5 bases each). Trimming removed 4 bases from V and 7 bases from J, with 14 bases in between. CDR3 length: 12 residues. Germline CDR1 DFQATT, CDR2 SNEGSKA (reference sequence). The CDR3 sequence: CSAKLGVGEQYF. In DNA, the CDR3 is TGCAGTGCTAAACTAGGGGTCGGTGAGCAGTACTTC.

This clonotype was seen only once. In DNA, the CDR3 is TGTGCCAGCAGCTTGGCGGTGGGAGGCAGCACAGATACGCAGTATTTT. Amino acids: CASSLAVGGSTDTQYF. V is TRBV5-4 and J is TRBJ2-3, with D maybe TRBD2 (6 bases). The CDR3 is made up of 16 amino acids. V was clipped by 0 bases and J by 0 bases, with 11 bases between them. Germline assignment: CDR1 SGHNT and CDR2 YYREEE (reference sequence).

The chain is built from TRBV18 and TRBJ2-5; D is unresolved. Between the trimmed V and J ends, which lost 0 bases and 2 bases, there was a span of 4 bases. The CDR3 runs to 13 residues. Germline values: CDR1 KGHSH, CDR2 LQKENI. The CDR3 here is CASSPPAQETQYF. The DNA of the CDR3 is TGTGCCAGCTCACCACCAGCTCAAGAGACCCAGTACTTC.

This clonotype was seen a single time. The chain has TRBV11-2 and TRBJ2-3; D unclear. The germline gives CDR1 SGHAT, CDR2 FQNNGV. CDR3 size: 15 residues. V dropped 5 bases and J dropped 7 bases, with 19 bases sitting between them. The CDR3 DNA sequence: TGTGCCAGCAGCCCCTCTGGTGATTGGCGGTATACGCAGTATTTT. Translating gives CASSPSGDWRYTQYF.

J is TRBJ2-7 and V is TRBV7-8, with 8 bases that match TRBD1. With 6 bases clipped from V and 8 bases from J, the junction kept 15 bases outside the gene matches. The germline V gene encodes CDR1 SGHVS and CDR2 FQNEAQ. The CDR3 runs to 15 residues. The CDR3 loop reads CASSLNSGQVDKQYF. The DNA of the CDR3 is TGTGCCAGCAGTCTAAACTCGGGACAGGTGGATAAGCAGTACTTC.

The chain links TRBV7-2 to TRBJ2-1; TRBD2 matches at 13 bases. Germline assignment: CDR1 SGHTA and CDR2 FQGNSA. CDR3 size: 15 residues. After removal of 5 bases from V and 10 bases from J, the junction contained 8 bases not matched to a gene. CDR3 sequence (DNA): TGTGCCAGCAGCACAAGGACTAGCGGGAGCATCGAGCAGTTCTTC. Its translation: CASSTRTSGSIEQFF.

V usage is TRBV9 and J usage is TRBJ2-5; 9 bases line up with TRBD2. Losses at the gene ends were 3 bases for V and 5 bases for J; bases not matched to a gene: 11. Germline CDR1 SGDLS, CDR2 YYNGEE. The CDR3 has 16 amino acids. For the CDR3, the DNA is TGTGCCAGCAGCGCCTGGGTTGGAACTAGCGGGGAGACCCAGTACTTC. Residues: CASSAWVGTSGETQYF.

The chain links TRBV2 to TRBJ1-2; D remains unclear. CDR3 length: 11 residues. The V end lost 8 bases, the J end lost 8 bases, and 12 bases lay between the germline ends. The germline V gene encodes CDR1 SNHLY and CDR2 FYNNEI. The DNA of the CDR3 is TGTGCCAGCGGATGGGAAAGGGGCTACACCTTC. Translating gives CASGWERGYTF.

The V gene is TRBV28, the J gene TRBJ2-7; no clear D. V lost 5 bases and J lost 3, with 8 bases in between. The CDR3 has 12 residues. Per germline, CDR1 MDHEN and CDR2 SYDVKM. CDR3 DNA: TGTGCCAGCAGTGACCGAAACTACGAGCAGTACTTC. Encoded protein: CASSDRNYEQYF.

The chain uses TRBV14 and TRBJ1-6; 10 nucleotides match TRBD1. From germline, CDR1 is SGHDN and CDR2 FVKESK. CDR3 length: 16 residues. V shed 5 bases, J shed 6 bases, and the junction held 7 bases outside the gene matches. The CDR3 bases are TGTGCCAGCAGCTCTAAAAGGACAGGGGGTAATTCACCCCTCCACTTT. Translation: CASSSKRTGGNSPLHF.

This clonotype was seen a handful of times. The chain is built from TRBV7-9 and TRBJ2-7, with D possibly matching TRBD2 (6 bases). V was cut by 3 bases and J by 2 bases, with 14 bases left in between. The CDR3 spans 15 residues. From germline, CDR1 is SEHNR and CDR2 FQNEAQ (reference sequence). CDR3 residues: CASSFSGTGAYEQYF. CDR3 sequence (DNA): TGTGCCAGCAGCTTTTCCGGGACGGGAGCCTACGAGCAGTACTTC.

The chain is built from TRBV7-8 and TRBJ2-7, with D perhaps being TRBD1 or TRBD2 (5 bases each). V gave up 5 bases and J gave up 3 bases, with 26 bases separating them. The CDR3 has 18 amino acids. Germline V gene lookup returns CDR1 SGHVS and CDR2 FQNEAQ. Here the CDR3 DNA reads TGTGCCAGCAGCCTAAGACAGATCTCGGACTCCTTCTACTACGAGCAGTACTTC. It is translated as CASSLRQISDSFYYEQYF.

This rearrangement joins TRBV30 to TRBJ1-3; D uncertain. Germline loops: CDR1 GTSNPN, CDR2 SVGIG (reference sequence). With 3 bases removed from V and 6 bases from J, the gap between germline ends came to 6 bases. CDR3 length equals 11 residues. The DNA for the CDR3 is TGTGCCTGGAGCGCCTCAAACACCATATATTTT. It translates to CAWSASNTIYF.